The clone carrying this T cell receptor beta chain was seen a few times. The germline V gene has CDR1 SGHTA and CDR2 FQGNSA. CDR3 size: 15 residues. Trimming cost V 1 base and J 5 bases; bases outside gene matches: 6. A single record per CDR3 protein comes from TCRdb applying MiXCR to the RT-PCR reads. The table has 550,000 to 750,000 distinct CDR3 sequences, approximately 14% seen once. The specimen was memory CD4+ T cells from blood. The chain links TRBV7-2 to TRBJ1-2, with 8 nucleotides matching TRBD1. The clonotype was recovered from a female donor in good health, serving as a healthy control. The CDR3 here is CASSLGSGGKYGYTF. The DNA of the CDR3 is TGTGCCAGCAGCTTAGGGTCAGGGGGCAAGTATGGCTACACCTTC.